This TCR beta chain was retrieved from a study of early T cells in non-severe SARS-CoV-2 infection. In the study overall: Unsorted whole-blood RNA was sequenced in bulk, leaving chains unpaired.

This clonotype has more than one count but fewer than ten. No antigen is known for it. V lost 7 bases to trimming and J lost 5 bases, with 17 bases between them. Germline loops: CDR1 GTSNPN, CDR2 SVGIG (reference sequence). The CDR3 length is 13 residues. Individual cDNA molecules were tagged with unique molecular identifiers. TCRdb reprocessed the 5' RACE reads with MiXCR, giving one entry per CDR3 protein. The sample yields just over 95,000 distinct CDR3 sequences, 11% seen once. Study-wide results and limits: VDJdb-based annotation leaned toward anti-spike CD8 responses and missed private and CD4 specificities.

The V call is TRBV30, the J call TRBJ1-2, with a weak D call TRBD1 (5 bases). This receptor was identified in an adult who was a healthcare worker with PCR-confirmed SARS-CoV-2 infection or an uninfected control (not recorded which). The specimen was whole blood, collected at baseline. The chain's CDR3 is CASRDLAQYGYTF. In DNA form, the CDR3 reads TGTGCCTCCCGGGACTTAGCCCAATATGGCTACACCTTC.